Shown below are 32 T cell receptor beta chains from a single sample sequenced in a study of blood T cell repertoires in COVID-19. The protocol was immunoSEQ multiplex PCR, while the TCRdb copy is restricted to in-frame clones and leaves out a portion. This table has some 99,000 clones, about 80% appearing once. The sample taken for sequencing was peripheral blood. The receptors originated from a woman between 50 and 59 years old with acute or convalescent COVID-19.

This chain links TRBV5-1 with TRBJ2-1, with 8 bases identical to TRBD2. This CDR3 is built from 13 residues. With 7 bases clipped from V and 0 bases from J, the junction kept 0 bases outside the gene matches. The germline CDR1 and CDR2 sequences are SGHRS and YFSETQ. The CDR3 spells CASAGGSYNEQFF. The CDR3 nucleotides are TGCGCCAGCGCGGGGGGCTCCTACAATGAGCAGTTCTTC.

The chain couples TRBV30 to TRBJ1-6, with D hard to call. The CDR3 covers 15 residues. Trimming cost V 3 bases and J 4 bases, with 13 bases left between them. Germline assignment: CDR1 GTSNPN and CDR2 SVGIG (reference sequence). The CDR3 DNA reads as TGTGCCTGGAGGGCAGATCCCCTTTATAATTCACCCCTCCACTTT. It encodes CAWRADPLYNSPLHF.

The count of this clone is one. V usage is TRBV20-1 and J usage is TRBJ1-1, with a weak D call TRBD1 (5 bases). The CDR3 has 13 amino acids. Germline V gene sequence: CDR1 DFQATT, CDR2 SNEGSKA (reference sequence). Trimming stripped 3 bases from V and 1 base from J, with 9 bases between. CDR3 sequence: CSASGQGNTEAFF. The CDR3 nucleotides are TGCAGTGCTAGTGGCCAGGGGAACACTGAAGCTTTCTTT.

The rearrangement links TRBV9 to TRBJ1-3; D is possibly TRBD1 (6 bases). The V gene lost 3 bases and the J gene lost 2 bases, with 21 bases spanning the gap. The CDR3 has 18 amino acids. Germline V gene data show CDR1 as SGDLS and CDR2 as YYNGEE. The CDR3 region is CASSAVPYRAITGNTIYF. As DNA, the CDR3 is TGTGCCAGCAGCGCCGTCCCTTACAGGGCTATCACTGGAAACACCATATATTTT. Based on the CDR3 plus reference TRBV9 and TRBJ1-3, the full variable domain is DSGVTQTPKHLITATGQRVTLRCSPRSGDLSVYWYQQSLDQGLQFLIQYYNGEERAKGNILERFSAQQFPDLHSELNLSSLELGDSALYFCASSAVPYRAITGNTIYFGEGSWLTVV.

The J gene is TRBJ1-1, the V gene TRBV18; tentative D call: TRBD1 (6 bases). Looked up from germline, CDR1 is KGHSH and CDR2 is LQKENI. The CDR3 runs 14 residues. Trimming cost V 5 bases and J 1 base, with 11 bases left between them. The CDR3 region is CASSIGQTNTEAFF. In DNA form, the CDR3 reads TGTGCCAGCTCAATAGGACAGACGAACACTGAAGCTTTCTTT.

In this sample, this clone turned up a few times. The chain carries TRBV5-4 and TRBJ1-4; 7 bases align to TRBD1. Trimming took 5 bases from V and 8 from J; bases not matched to a gene: 6. Looked up from germline, CDR1 is SGHNT and CDR2 is YYREEE (reference sequence). The CDR3 spans 13 residues. Here the CDR3 reads CASSTQGIEKLFF. CDR3 nucleotide sequence: TGTGCCAGCAGTACACAGGGGATAGAAAAACTGTTTTTT.

V gene TRBV3-1 (or the pseudogene TRBV3-2) combines with J gene TRBJ1-5, with D tentatively TRBD1 (5 bases). Germline CDR1 is LGHDT and CDR2 is YNNKEL (reference sequence). V lost 2 bases, J lost 0 bases, and 8 bases lay in between. This CDR3 region has 15 residues. CDR3 DNA sequence: TGTGCCAGCAGCCAACAGGGTAATAGCAATCAGCCCCAGCATTTT. It codes for CASSQQGNSNQPQHF.

The chain couples TRBV30 to TRBJ1-1; 11 bases match TRBD1. The CDR3 spans 13 residues. After removal of 4 bases from V and 5 bases from J, the junction contained 3 bases not matched to a gene. The germline V gene encodes CDR1 GTSNPN and CDR2 SVGIG (reference sequence). The CDR3 loop reads CAWKGQGETEAFF. CDR3 nucleotides: TGTGCCTGGAAGGGACAGGGGGAAACTGAAGCTTTCTTT.

The V and J genes are TRBV2 and TRBJ1-2; 8 bases align to TRBD1. With V trimmed by 8 bases and J by 7 bases, 12 bases remained unmatched. There are 14 residues in the CDR3. Germline V lookup: CDR1 SNHLY, CDR2 FYNNEI. This chain's CDR3 is CASLRDRLESGYTF. DNA for the CDR3: TGTGCCAGCCTTCGGGACAGGCTGGAAAGTGGCTACACCTTC.

V and J are TRBV4-2 and TRBJ2-7, with 10 bases aligning to TRBD1. The length of the CDR3 is 15 residues. Germline V gives CDR1 LGHNA, CDR2 YNFKEQ. V was pared by 3 bases and J by 3 bases, with 5 bases of the junction left unmatched. In DNA, the CDR3 is TGTGCCAGCAGCCAGGGACAGGGGTACTTCTACGAGCAGTACTTC. Translated: CASSQGQGYFYEQYF.

The V gene is TRBV4-1, the J gene TRBJ2-3; D may be TRBD2 (6 bases). V lost 3 bases, J lost 2 bases, and 24 bases lay in between. Germline V gives CDR1 MGHRA, CDR2 YSYEKL. The CDR3 runs 19 residues. In DNA, the CDR3 is TGCGCCAGCAGCCAGACTCCGGGGGAGGTGGGACTTCACACAGATACGCAGTATTTT. Translation gives CASSQTPGEVGLHTDTQYF.

The table lists this clone with a few counts. The chain carries TRBV9 and TRBJ1-5, with a possible D match to TRBD1 (5 bases). Germline CDR1 SGDLS, CDR2 YYNGEE. There are 15 residues in the CDR3. Deletions cut 1 base from V and 3 bases from J, with 11 bases between. CDR3 DNA sequence: TGTGCCAGCAGCGTAAATCAGGGCGACAATCAGCCCCAGCATTTT. Translated: CASSVNQGDNQPQHF.

The chain is built from TRBV18 and TRBJ1-1; tentative D call: TRBD1 (6 bases). The CDR3 runs 13 residues. V shed 2 bases and J shed 8 bases, with 12 bases lying between them. CDR1 is KGHSH, CDR2 LQKENI, per germline. CDR3 in amino acids: CASSPGGWAEAFF. CDR3 nucleotides: TGTGCCAGCTCACCAGGGGGCTGGGCCGAAGCTTTCTTT.

The V and J genes are TRBV6-5 and TRBJ1-6, with D unresolved. Germline values: CDR1 MNHEY, CDR2 SVGAGI. The CDR3 is 15 amino acids. Trimming shortened V by 6 bases and J by 7 bases, and 16 bases separated the two germline ends. CDR3 amino acids: CASSPRETWNSPLHF. CDR3 coding DNA: TGTGCCAGCAGCCCGAGGGAGACTTGGAATTCACCCCTCCACTTT.

V usage is TRBV9 and J usage is TRBJ2-3; perhaps TRBD2 as D (6 bases). Germline V CDR1 and CDR2: SGDLS, YYNGEE. Trimming shortened V by 0 bases and J by 6 bases, and 14 bases separated the two germline ends. The CDR3 loop spans 15 amino acids. This CDR3 is CASSVGGGVWDTQYF. The DNA of the CDR3 is TGTGCCAGCAGCGTAGGGGGCGGGGTCTGGGATACGCAGTATTTT.

V usage is TRBV2 and J usage is TRBJ1-5, with TRBD1 identical over 9 bases. This CDR3 has 14 residues. The V and J ends lost 8 bases and 7 bases, in that order; junction bases with no gene match: 9. Germline-derived CDR1 and CDR2 are SNHLY and FYNNEI. The CDR3: CASGGQGGRQPQHF. As DNA, the CDR3 is TGTGCCAGCGGGGGACAGGGAGGTAGGCAGCCCCAGCATTTT.

The chain uses TRBV5-1 and TRBJ2-3, with 11 bases matching TRBD2. The V segment lost 4 bases and the J segment 8 bases; nucleotides outside the gene matches: 9. There are 15 residues in the CDR3. The germline gives CDR1 SGHRS, CDR2 YFSETQ. CDR3 nucleotide sequence: TGCGCCAGCAGCCCCCCGACTAGCGGGGACCTTACGCAGTATTTT. Amino acid sequence: CASSPPTSGDLTQYF.

This clone was seen once. This sample also contains other DNA sequences that code for the same CDR3. This chain joins TRBV18 and TRBJ1-1; D unclear. Between the trimmed V and J ends, which lost 4 bases and 1 base, there was a span of 4 bases. Germline CDR1 KGHSH, CDR2 LQKENI. This CDR3 region has 12 residues. The CDR3 nucleotides are TGTGCCAGCTCACAAGCGAACACTGAAGCTTTCTTT. It codes for CASSQANTEAFF.

The chain links TRBV5-4 to TRBJ2-3; D may be TRBD2 (5 bases). Germline V gives CDR1 SGHNT, CDR2 YYREEE (reference sequence). The CDR3 consists of 14 residues. Trimming left V 4 bases short and J 6 bases short, with 15 bases between. The CDR3: CASSPDYGTDTQYF. In nucleotides, the CDR3 is TGTGCCAGCAGCCCTGACTACGGTACGGATACGCAGTATTTT.

The chain uses TRBV25-1 and TRBJ2-1, with TRBD2 matching over 10 bases. V shed 2 bases, J shed 8 bases, and the junction held 9 bases outside the gene matches. The CDR3 has 16 residues. CDR1 is MGHDK and CDR2 is SYGVNS in the germline V gene. CDR3 sequence (DNA): TGTGCCAGCAGTGAAATCCTAGCGGGGGTGGGGGATGAGCAGTTCTTC. This codes for CASSEILAGVGDEQFF.

V gene TRBV6-1 combines with J gene TRBJ2-2; TRBD1 aligns across 8 bases. This CDR3 is built from 19 residues. The V gene's germline CDR1 is MNHNS and CDR2 SASEGT. V gave up 4 bases and J gave up 3 bases; unmatched junction bases: 16. The CDR3 spells CASSASPPGQVYDTGELFF. Here the CDR3 DNA reads TGTGCCAGCAGTGCGAGTCCCCCGGGACAGGTGTACGACACCGGGGAGCTGTTTTTT.

The chain recombines TRBV3-1 (or the pseudogene TRBV3-2) with TRBJ2-3, with unresolved D. Germline-derived CDR1 and CDR2 are LGHDT and YNNKEL (reference sequence). The V end was cut by 4 bases, the J end by 0 bases, with 14 bases between. The CDR3 runs 16 residues. The DNA of the CDR3 is TGTGCCAGCAGCCCGAGGCGGTCTACTAGCACAGATACGCAGTATTTT. It yields the protein CASSPRRSTSTDTQYF.

V is TRBV3-1 (or the pseudogene TRBV3-2) and J is TRBJ2-1, with a possible D match to TRBD2 (5 bases). Germline V gene data show CDR1 as LGHDT and CDR2 as YNNKEL (reference sequence). This CDR3 is 17 amino acids long. V was pared by 4 bases and J by 8 bases, with 24 bases between. The chain's CDR3 is CASSPTPFTSYGDEQFF. In DNA, the CDR3 is TGTGCCAGCAGCCCGACCCCGTTTACTAGTTACGGGGATGAGCAGTTCTTC.

This sequence joins TRBV5-6 and TRBJ1-6; tentative D call: TRBD1 (6 bases). Germline V gene lookup returns CDR1 SGHDT and CDR2 YYEEEE. V gave up 0 bases and J gave up 3 bases, with 13 bases separating them. The CDR3 is 17 residues long. The CDR3 nucleotides are TGTGCCAGCAGCTTGGCCAAAAGGGGGATCTATAATTCACCCCTCCACTTT. Amino acid sequence: CASSLAKRGIYNSPLHF. Together with reference TRBV5-6 and TRBJ1-6, the CDR3 gives the full variable domain: DAGVTQSPTHLIKTRGQQVTLRCSPKSGHDTVSWYQQALGQGPQFIFQYYEEEERQRGNFPDRFSGHQFPNYSSELNVNALLLGDSALYLCASSLAKRGIYNSPLHFGNGTRLTVT.

The genes are TRBV5-1 and TRBJ2-3; D gene uncertain. Germline lookup yields CDR1 SGHRS and CDR2 YFSETQ. V lost 3 bases and J lost 2, with 13 bases in between. This CDR3 has 15 residues. The CDR3 coding sequence is TGCGCCAGCAGCTCCCAGCCGGGTCCCACAGATACGCAGTATTTT. Its protein is CASSSQPGPTDTQYF. Based on the CDR3 plus reference TRBV5-1 and TRBJ2-3, the full variable domain is KAGVTQTPRYLIKTRGQQVTLSCSPISGHRSVSWYQQTPGQGLQFLFEYFSETQRNKGNFPGRFSGRQFSNSRSEMNVSTLELGDSALYLCASSSQPGPTDTQYFGPGTRLTVL.

The chain carries TRBV6-2 or TRBV6-3 and TRBJ1-6; 7 nucleotides match TRBD1. V dropped 7 bases and J dropped 9; count of bases not matched to a gene: 9. The CDR3 is 14 residues long. CDR1 is MNHEY, CDR2 SVGEGT, per germline. Here the CDR3 reads CASNPQGTSSPLHF. Here the CDR3 DNA reads TGTGCCAGCAACCCACAGGGGACCAGTTCACCCCTCCACTTT.

This clone came up once. This chain uses TRBV10-2 with TRBJ2-1, with 12 bases identical to TRBD2. CDR1 and CDR2 from the germline V gene are WSHSY and SAAADI. The CDR3 runs 15 residues. The junction had 4 bases not matched to a gene; V was cut back by 6 bases and J by 4 bases. CDR3: CASSRTSGVYNEQFF. CDR3 coding DNA: TGCGCCAGCAGCCGGACTAGCGGGGTTTACAATGAGCAGTTCTTC.

The chain carries TRBV15 and TRBJ1-5; TRBD1 aligns across 10 bases. From germline, CDR1 is LNHNV and CDR2 YYDKDF (reference sequence). The trim removed 5 bases at V and 5 bases at J, leaving 9 bases unmatched. The CDR3 runs to 16 residues. The CDR3 reads CATSPTGTGVDQPQHF. The CDR3 DNA sequence: TGTGCCACCAGCCCGACCGGGACAGGGGTAGATCAGCCCCAGCATTTT.

This clone was found once. This chain links TRBV27 with TRBJ1-1; TRBD1 aligns across 7 bases. The J segment lost 0 bases and the V segment lost 3 bases, leaving 7 bases of the junction unmatched. Germline loops: CDR1 MNHEY, CDR2 SMNVEV (reference sequence). The CDR3 covers 16 residues. The CDR3 protein is CASSLFRDRLNTEAFF. In DNA form, the CDR3 reads TGTGCCAGCAGTTTGTTCCGGGACAGACTGAACACTGAAGCTTTCTTT.

This chain joins TRBV3-1 (or the pseudogene TRBV3-2) and TRBJ1-5; 7 bases agree with TRBD1. Germline loops: CDR1 LGHDT, CDR2 YNNKEL (reference sequence). There are 15 residues in the CDR3. V shed 1 base, J shed 4 bases, and the junction held 4 bases outside the gene matches. In nucleotides, the CDR3 is TGTGCCAGCAGCCAAGGACAGGGTCATAATCAGCCCCAGCATTTT. It encodes CASSQGQGHNQPQHF.

The V call is TRBV5-1, the J call TRBJ1-1; D possibly corresponds to TRBD1 (5 bases). Trimming shortened V by 0 bases and J by 1 base, and 13 bases separated the two germline ends. Per germline, CDR1 SGHRS and CDR2 YFSETQ. The CDR3 loop spans 16 amino acids. Written as DNA, the CDR3 is TGCGCCAGCAGCTTGGTTATTGGGGCAGGGAACACTGAAGCTTTCTTT. Translated, it gives CASSLVIGAGNTEAFF.

The V call is TRBV10-2, the J call TRBJ1-2; 8 nucleotides match TRBD1. This CDR3 is 13 amino acids long. Germline CDR1 is WSHSY and CDR2 is SAAADI. The trim removed 5 bases at V and 4 bases at J, leaving 3 bases unmatched. CDR3 sequence (DNA): TGCGCCAGCAGTTGGGGACAGGCCTATGGCTACACCTTC. Residues: CASSWGQAYGYTF.